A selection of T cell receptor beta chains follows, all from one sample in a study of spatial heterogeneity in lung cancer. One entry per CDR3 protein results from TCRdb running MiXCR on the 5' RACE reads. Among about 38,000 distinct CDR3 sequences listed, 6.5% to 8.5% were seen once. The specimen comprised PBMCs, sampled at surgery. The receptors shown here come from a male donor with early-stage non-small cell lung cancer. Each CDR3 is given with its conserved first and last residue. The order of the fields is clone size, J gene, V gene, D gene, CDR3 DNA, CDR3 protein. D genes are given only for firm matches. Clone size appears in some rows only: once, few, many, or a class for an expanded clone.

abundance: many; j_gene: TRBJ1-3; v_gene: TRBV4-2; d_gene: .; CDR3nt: TGTGCCAGCAGCCAAGAGGGGGCCCACCTTGGAAACACCATATATTTT; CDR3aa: CASSQEGAHLGNTIYF
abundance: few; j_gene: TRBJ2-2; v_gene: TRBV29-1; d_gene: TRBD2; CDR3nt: TGCAGCGTGGGGACTAGCGGGGGCCTAAACACCGGGGAGCTGTTTTTT; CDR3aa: CSVGTSGGLNTGELFF
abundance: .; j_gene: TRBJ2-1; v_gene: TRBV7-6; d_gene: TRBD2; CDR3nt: TGTGCCACCAGCCGGGACAAAACGGGACTAGCGGGGGTACTCAATGAGCAGTTCTTC; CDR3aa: CATSRDKTGLAGVLNEQFF
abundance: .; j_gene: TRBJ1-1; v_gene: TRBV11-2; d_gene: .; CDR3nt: TGTGCCAGCAGCCAAACATGGGGAACTGAAGCTTTCTTT; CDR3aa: CASSQTWGTEAFF
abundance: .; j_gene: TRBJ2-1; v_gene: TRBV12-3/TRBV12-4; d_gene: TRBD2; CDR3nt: TGTGCCAGCAGGCCTACTAGCGGGGGTCAGTTCTTC; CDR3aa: CASRPTSGGQFF
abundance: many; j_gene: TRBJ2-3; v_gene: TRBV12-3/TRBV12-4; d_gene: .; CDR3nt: TGTGCCAGCAGTTTAGCCCCCCGAACAGATACGCAGTATTTT; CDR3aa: CASSLAPRTDTQYF
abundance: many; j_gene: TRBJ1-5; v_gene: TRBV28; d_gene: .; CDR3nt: TGTGCCAGCAGTTCACCTAGCCTTAATCAGCCCCAGCATTTT; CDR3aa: CASSSPSLNQPQHF
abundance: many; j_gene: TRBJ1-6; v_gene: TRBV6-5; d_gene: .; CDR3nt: TGTGCCAGCAGCAGGACATCAAATTCACCCCTCCACTTT; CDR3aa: CASSRTSNSPLHF
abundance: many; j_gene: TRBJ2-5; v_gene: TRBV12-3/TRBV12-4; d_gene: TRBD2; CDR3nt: TGTGCCAGCAGTCGGACTAGCGGGGGGGCGGAGACCCAGTACTTC; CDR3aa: CASSRTSGGAETQYF
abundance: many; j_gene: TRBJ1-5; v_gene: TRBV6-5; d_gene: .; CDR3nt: TGTGCCAGCAGTCCTGGCGGACAGCCTAATCAGCCCCAGCATTTT; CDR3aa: CASSPGGQPNQPQHF
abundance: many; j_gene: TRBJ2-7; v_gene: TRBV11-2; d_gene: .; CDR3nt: TGTGCCAGCAGCTTAGTTCCCTCTGGCGGATCCTACGAGCAGTACTTC; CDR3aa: CASSLVPSGGSYEQYF
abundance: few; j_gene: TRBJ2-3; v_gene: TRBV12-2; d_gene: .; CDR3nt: TGTGCAAGTAGCAGCAGGGCTGGCACAGATACGCAGTATTTT; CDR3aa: CASSSRAGTDTQYF
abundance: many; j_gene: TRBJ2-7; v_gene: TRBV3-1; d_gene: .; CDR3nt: TGTGCCAGCAGCCTTCCCGGGACTGCTTACGAGCAGTACTTC; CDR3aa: CASSLPGTAYEQYF
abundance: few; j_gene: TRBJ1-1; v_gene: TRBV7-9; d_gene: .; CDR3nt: TGTGCCAGCAGCTTAGAAGGGGGCACTGAAGCTTTCTTT; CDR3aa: CASSLEGGTEAFF
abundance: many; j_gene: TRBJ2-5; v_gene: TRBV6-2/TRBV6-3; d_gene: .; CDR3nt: TGTGCCAGCAGTAGGCGAATTGGGGACGGACAAGAGACCCAGTACTTC; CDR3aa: CASSRRIGDGQETQYF
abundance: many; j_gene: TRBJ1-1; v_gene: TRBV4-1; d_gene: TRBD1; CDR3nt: TGCGCCAGCAGCCAAGGAGGGGGCTTGAACACTGAAGCTTTCTTT; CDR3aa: CASSQGGGLNTEAFF
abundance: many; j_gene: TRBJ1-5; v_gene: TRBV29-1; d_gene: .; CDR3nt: TGCAGCGTTGGGTCAGGGAATCAGCCCCAGCATTTT; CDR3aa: CSVGSGNQPQHF
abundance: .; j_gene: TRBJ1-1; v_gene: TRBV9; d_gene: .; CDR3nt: TGTGCCAGCAGTGGTTTTACAGGGAGGAACACTGAAGCTTTCTTT; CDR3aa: CASSGFTGRNTEAFF
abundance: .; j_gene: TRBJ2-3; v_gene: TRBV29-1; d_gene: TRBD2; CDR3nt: TGCAGCGTTTCGTCTAGCGGGGGGGCTGATGTCTTCGGGACAGATACGCAGTATTTT; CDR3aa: CSVSSSGGADVFGTDTQYF
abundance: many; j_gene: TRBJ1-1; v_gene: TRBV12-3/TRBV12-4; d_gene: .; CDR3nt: TGTGCCAGCAGTGAACAGTACCTGAACACTGAAGCTTTCTTT; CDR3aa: CASSEQYLNTEAFF
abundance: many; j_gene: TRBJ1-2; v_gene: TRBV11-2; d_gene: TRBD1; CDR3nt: TGTGCCAGCAGCTCAGGGGGACAGGGACGCCTCTGGGATGGCTACACCTTC; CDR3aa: CASSSGGQGRLWDGYTF
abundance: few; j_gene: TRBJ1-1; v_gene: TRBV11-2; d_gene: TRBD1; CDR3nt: TGTGCCAGCAGCCTTCGGACCGGGACAGGAAACACTGAAGCTTTCTTT; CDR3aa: CASSLRTGTGNTEAFF
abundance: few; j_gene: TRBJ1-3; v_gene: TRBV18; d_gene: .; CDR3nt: TGTGCCAGCTCACGCGACACAGGTTCCTCTGGAAACACCATATATTTT; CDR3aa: CASSRDTGSSGNTIYF
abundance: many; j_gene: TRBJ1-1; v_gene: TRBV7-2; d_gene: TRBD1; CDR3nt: TGTGCCAGCAGCTCCATGGGACAGGGGTACACTGAAGCTTTCTTT; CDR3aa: CASSSMGQGYTEAFF
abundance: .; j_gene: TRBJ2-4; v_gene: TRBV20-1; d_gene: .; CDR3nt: TGCAGTGCTAGAGCTCGGCAGGGAAACATTCAGTACTTC; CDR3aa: CSARARQGNIQYF
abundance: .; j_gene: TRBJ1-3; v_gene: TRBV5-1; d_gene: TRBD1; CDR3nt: TGCGCCAGCAGGGGACAGGGACGAAACACCATATATTTT; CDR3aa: CASRGQGRNTIYF
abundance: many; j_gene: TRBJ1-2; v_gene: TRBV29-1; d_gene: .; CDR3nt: TGCAGCGTTGAAGAACGGCGCTATGGCTACACCTTC; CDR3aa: CSVEERRYGYTF